The clone carrying this T cell receptor (beta chain) occurred once. The antigen is undetermined. This record belongs to a study of T cell responses to AZD1222 COVID-19 vaccine. Broader study findings: An increase in Spike-specific TCR breadth and depth was observed after two AZD1222 doses. Baseline seropositives among AZD1222 recipients totaled only five to seven. Variant regions that are unmutated are reportedly the target of nearly half of spike-specific TCRs.

Sequenced by immunoSEQ multiplex PCR; TCRdb stores in-frame clones only, minus some. The sample includes around 130,000 clones, 88% of them seen just once. The CDR3 runs 12 residues. V was trimmed by 1 base and J by 5 bases, leaving 6 bases between them. Looked up from germline, CDR1 is SGHDT and CDR2 is YYEEEE. The chain has TRBV5-6 and TRBJ1-1; the D is unclear. The sequencing here drew on peripheral blood, taken on day 0 of AZD1222 vaccination. The receptor comes from an adult in good health. CDR3 sequence: CASSLFWTEAFF. CDR3 in DNA: TGTGCCAGCAGCTTGTTTTGGACTGAAGCTTTCTTT.